Below are 28 T cell receptor beta chains sequenced from a single sample in a study of cytomegalovirus exposure and HLA in healthy donors. The PCR contained 60 Vbeta and 13 Jbeta primers. Sequencing was performed with immunoSEQ multiplex PCR; in TCRdb, only in-frame clones are kept and a portion is missing. The table lists under 150,000 clones, around 79% of them singletons. The source material was PBMCs. The receptor set was obtained from a man aged 40-49 years in good health and CMV-seropositive.

The chain has TRBV11-3 and TRBJ2-3; 9 nucleotides align to TRBD2. The CDR3 runs 15 residues. CDR1 and CDR2 (germline): SGHNT, YENEEA. V gave up 6 bases and J gave up 2 bases; unmatched junction bases: 6. CDR3 in DNA: TGTGCCAGCAGTAAGACTAGCGGCCACACAGATACGCAGTATTTT. Residues: CASSKTSGHTDTQYF.

J is TRBJ1-5 and V is TRBV19, with D possibly being TRBD1 (5 bases). The CDR3 totals 16 residues. Germline V CDR1 and CDR2: LNHDA, SQIVND (reference sequence). The V gene lost 4 bases and the J gene lost 5 bases, with 18 bases spanning the gap. In DNA form, the CDR3 reads TGTGCCAGTAGTAGAGCTCAGGGTTTTTATGATCAGCCCCAGCATTTT. Protein sequence: CASSRAQGFYDQPQHF.

A note on this clone: One junction end disagrees with the germline gene, perhaps due to a read error. This chain uses TRBV7-9 with TRBJ2-6, with D tentatively TRBD1 (6 bases). From germline, CDR1 is SEHNR and CDR2 FQNEAQ (reference sequence). The CDR3 length is 12 residues. The chain's CDR3 is CSSSLTGPAQTF. In nucleotides, the CDR3 is TGTTCCAGCAGCTTAACAGGGCCAGCTCAGACTTTC.

This clone was seen more than once but under ten times. The rearrangement uses TRBV25-1 and TRBJ2-6; unclear D gene. Trimming took 1 base from V and 0 from J, leaving 10 bases between them. CDR1 is MGHDK and CDR2 is SYGVNS in the germline V gene. The CDR3 runs 17 residues. CDR3 DNA sequence: TGTGCCAGCAGTGAATTCCAGACTTTCTCTGGGGCCAACGTCCTGACTTTC. It codes for CASSEFQTFSGANVLTF.

This clone was observed a single time. V and J are TRBV7-8 and TRBJ2-7, with 8 bases fitting TRBD1. From germline, CDR1 is SGHVS and CDR2 FQNEAQ. V lost 1 base to trimming and J lost 7 bases; unmatched junction nucleotides: 9. CDR3 length: 15 amino acids. CDR3 in DNA: TGTGCCAGCAGCTTAGATCGGACAGGGCTGGAAGAGCAGTACTTC. It translates to CASSLDRTGLEEQYF.

The rearrangement joins TRBV11-2 to TRBJ2-3, with D tentatively TRBD2 (6 bases). Germline CDR1 SGHAT, CDR2 FQNNGV. V was cut by 2 bases and J by 3 bases, with 24 bases left in between. The CDR3 runs 19 residues. The CDR3 sequence: CASSLLGLGGDKRTDTQYF. CDR3 DNA: TGTGCCAGCAGCTTATTGGGGCTGGGAGGTGATAAAAGGACAGATACGCAGTATTTT.

The V gene is TRBV4-1, the J gene TRBJ1-3, with 7 bases matching TRBD1. The CDR3 runs to 17 residues. Germline loops: CDR1 MGHRA, CDR2 YSYEKL. J lost 0 bases, V lost 1 base, and 6 bases had no gene match. CDR3 DNA sequence: TGCGCCAGCAGCCAAGTTGGAGGGGACAGCTCTGGAAACACCATATATTTT. It specifies CASSQVGGDSSGNTIYF.

The chain carries TRBV6-1 and TRBJ1-5, with a weak D call TRBD1 (5 bases). Deletions cut 2 bases from V and 7 bases from J, with 15 bases between. Per germline, CDR1 MNHNS and CDR2 SASEGT. The CDR3 runs to 15 residues. For the CDR3, the DNA is TGTGCCAGCAGTGAAATCAGGGAATCAAGGCAGCCCCAGCATTTT. Encoded protein: CASSEIRESRQPQHF.

This chain connects TRBV5-6 to TRBJ2-2; D unclear. V was trimmed by 4 bases and J by 0 bases, leaving 4 bases between them. The CDR3 is 13 amino acids. Germline V gene sequence: CDR1 SGHDT, CDR2 YYEEEE. CDR3 DNA: TGTGCCAGCAGCGCGTCGAACACCGGGGAGCTGTTTTTT. This codes for CASSASNTGELFF.

The chain is built from TRBV30 and TRBJ2-2; TRBD2 matches 8 bases. Germline V gene sequence: CDR1 GTSNPN, CDR2 SVGIG (reference sequence). The CDR3 consists of 14 residues. V shed 5 bases, J shed 7 bases, and the junction held 9 bases outside the gene matches. CDR3 sequence (DNA): TGTGCCTGGTGGGGTAGCGGGAACGGCGGGGAGCTGTTTTTT. This translates into CAWWGSGNGGELFF.

The chain recombines TRBV7-9 with TRBJ2-3, with a tentative D call TRBD2 (6 bases). There are 16 residues in the CDR3. The germline V and J ends were trimmed by 6 bases and 2 bases, with 18 bases remaining between them. Germline assignment: CDR1 SEHNR and CDR2 FQNEAQ (reference sequence). The CDR3 region is CASSQPPGGSTDTQYF. As DNA, the CDR3 is TGTGCCAGCAGTCAACCTCCCGGGGGTTCCACAGATACGCAGTATTTT.

Only a few counts were recorded for this clone. This chain connects TRBV5-5 to TRBJ2-1, with D maybe TRBD2 (6 bases). V was pared by 4 bases and J by 2 bases, with 16 bases between. Germline V gene sequence: CDR1 SGHKS, CDR2 YYEKEE (reference sequence). The CDR3 runs to 16 residues. In DNA form, the CDR3 reads TGTGCCAGCAGCCCCGGTGGGTGGAGGGCCTACAATGAGCAGTTCTTC. Encoded protein: CASSPGGWRAYNEQFF.

This chain connects TRBV27 to TRBJ1-1, with D tentatively TRBD1 (5 bases). This CDR3 has 15 amino acids. Germline CDR1 is MNHEY and CDR2 is SMNVEV (reference sequence). V was pared by 9 bases and J by 0 bases, with 17 bases between. Here the CDR3 DNA reads TGTGCCAGAGGCGGGGGTAGGGGACTGAACACTGAAGCTTTCTTT. This codes for CARGGGRGLNTEAFF.

V usage is TRBV7-2 and J usage is TRBJ2-5, with 7 positions matching TRBD2. Matching the DNA end better, TRBJ2-7 makes the J call doubtful. There are 15 residues in the CDR3. Germline-derived CDR1 and CDR2 are SGHTA and FQGNSA. CDR3 protein: CASSLMGGRTYEQYF. CDR3 sequence (DNA): TGTGCCAGCAGCCTCATGGGGGGGAGGACCTACGAGCAGTACTTC.

The genes are TRBV6-1 and TRBJ2-1, with a tentative D call TRBD2 (5 bases). This CDR3 has 13 amino acids. Germline loops: CDR1 MNHNS, CDR2 SASEGT. V lost 2 bases, J lost 7 bases, and 9 bases lay in between. The DNA for the CDR3 is TGTGCCAGCAGTGAATGGTCGGGAAATGAGCAGTTCTTC. As protein: CASSEWSGNEQFF.

The V call is TRBV2, the J call TRBJ2-3; 11 bases fit TRBD2. This CDR3 comprises 14 residues. The junction had 10 bases not matched to a gene; V was cut back by 7 bases and J by 10 bases. Germline values: CDR1 SNHLY, CDR2 FYNNEI. DNA of the CDR3: TGTGCCAGCACCGGGACTAGCGGCCCGTGGGCGCAGTATTTT. Its protein is CASTGTSGPWAQYF.

The rearrangement links TRBV5-6 to TRBJ1-2, with D possibly TRBD1 on 5 matching bases. The CDR3 covers 17 residues. Trimming removed 3 bases from V and 3 bases from J, with 21 bases in between. CDR1 and CDR2 from the germline V gene are SGHDT and YYEEEE. This CDR3 reads CASSWASRWGEDYGYTF. CDR3 bases: TGTGCCAGCAGCTGGGCCTCCCGTTGGGGGGAAGACTATGGCTACACCTTC.

The chain recombines TRBV11-1 with TRBJ2-3; 8 bases fit TRBD1. CDR1 is SGHAT, CDR2 FQDESV, per germline (reference sequence). This CDR3 region has 14 residues. J lost 2 bases, V lost 6 bases, and 4 bases had no gene match. Here the CDR3 reads CASRRTGNTDTQYF. CDR3 DNA: TGTGCCAGCAGACGGACAGGGAACACAGATACGCAGTATTTT.

As DNA, the CDR3 is TGTGCCAGTAGTATAGGCCGCGGGAGGGGTACCTACGAGCAGTACTTC. This codes for CASSIGRGRGTYEQYF. J is TRBJ2-7 and V is TRBV19; 9 bases match TRBD2. V gave up 1 base and J gave up 2 bases; unmatched junction bases: 6. The germline V gene has CDR1 LNHDA and CDR2 SQIVND (reference sequence). CDR3 size: 16 residues.

The genes are TRBV7-6 and TRBJ2-7; 8 positions match TRBD2. V was clipped by 10 bases and J by 2 bases; unmatched bases: 13. The CDR3 runs to 15 residues. Per germline, CDR1 SGHVS and CDR2 FNYEAQ. Here the CDR3 DNA reads TGTGCCACTCTTAGGGGGTTAGCGGGAACCTACGAGCAGTACTTC. Translation gives CATLRGLAGTYEQYF.

The rearrangement uses TRBV6-5 and TRBJ1-5; D gene unclear. V was pared by 5 bases and J by 2 bases, with 4 bases between. This CDR3 has 12 residues. Looked up from germline, CDR1 is MNHEY and CDR2 is SVGAGI. The CDR3 spells CASSPGNQPQHF. CDR3 DNA: TGTGCCAGCAGTCCGGGCAATCAGCCCCAGCATTTT.

This chain uses TRBV6-5 with TRBJ2-7, with 8 bases that match TRBD1. The V segment lost 0 bases and the J segment 3 bases; nucleotides outside the gene matches: 4. The CDR3 consists of 15 residues. Germline CDR1 MNHEY, CDR2 SVGAGI. This chain's CDR3 is CASSYSSGGRYEQYF. In DNA, the CDR3 is TGTGCCAGCAGTTACTCATCAGGGGGCCGCTACGAGCAGTACTTC.

The genes are TRBV5-1 and TRBJ2-7, with 7 bases matching TRBD1. V was clipped by 0 bases and J by 6 bases; unmatched bases: 12. Looked up from germline, CDR1 is SGHRS and CDR2 is YFSETQ. The CDR3 extends over 16 amino acids. The CDR3 DNA sequence: TGCGCCAGCAGCTTGGCCAAGACAGGGACCTTATGCGAGCAGTACTTC. Protein sequence: CASSLAKTGTLCEQYF.

This chain links TRBV6-1 with TRBJ2-2, with D maybe TRBD1 (6 bases). Germline V gene data show CDR1 as MNHNS and CDR2 as SASEGT. The V end lost 6 bases, the J end lost 6 bases, and 17 bases lay between the germline ends. This CDR3 comprises 15 residues. DNA for the CDR3: TGTGCCAGCAGGAAAAACCCCGACAGGCCCGGGGAGCTGTTTTTT. It codes for CASRKNPDRPGELFF.

This clone was picked up a small number of times. The rearrangement joins TRBV7-4 to TRBJ2-3, with TRBD2 identical over 11 bases. This CDR3 comprises 15 residues. Germline CDR1 SGHVT, CDR2 SQSDAQ. Unmatched junction bases numbered 1, after V lost 5 bases and J lost 0 bases. The CDR3 nucleotides are TGTGCCAGCAGCAGGACTAGCGGGAGCACAGATACGCAGTATTTT. It yields the protein CASSRTSGSTDTQYF.

This chain uses TRBV19 with TRBJ2-1; 8 bases agree with TRBD1. The CDR3 length is 16 residues. V lost 0 bases to trimming and J lost 4 bases; unmatched junction nucleotides: 5. The germline CDR1 and CDR2 sequences are LNHDA and SQIVND (reference sequence). The CDR3 here is CASSIDRWDRYNEQFF. As DNA, the CDR3 is TGTGCCAGTAGTATAGATCGGTGGGACAGGTACAATGAGCAGTTCTTC.

The chain carries TRBV6-1 and TRBJ2-2; possible D gene TRBD2, 5 bases. This CDR3 is 16 amino acids long. The germline gives CDR1 MNHNS, CDR2 SASEGT. The V end was cut by 2 bases, the J end by 0 bases, with 10 bases between. The CDR3 region is CASSERRAANTGELFF. In DNA form, the CDR3 reads TGTGCCAGCAGTGAAAGGCGGGCAGCGAACACCGGGGAGCTGTTTTTT.

Comments on this clone: This specimen includes other DNA sequences encoding the same CDR3. The chain combines TRBV2 with TRBJ1-6; a weak D match, TRBD1 (5 bases). Germline CDR1 and CDR2: SNHLY and FYNNEI. The CDR3 is made up of 15 amino acids. V lost 6 bases, J lost 0 bases, and 9 bases lay in between. CDR3 loop: CASRGQSSYNSPLHF. The DNA of the CDR3 is TGTGCCAGCAGAGGACAAAGCTCCTATAATTCACCCCTCCACTTT.